This is a list of T cell receptor beta chains from one sample in a study of OX40 agonist ivuxolimab in advanced cancers. TCRdb keeps only in-frame clones here, not all; method: immunoSEQ multiplex PCR. The data show about 67,000 clones, approximately 91% seen once. The sequencing used CD4+ or CD8+ T cells sorted from blood, collected in a trial of the OX40 agonist ivuxolimab. The receptor set was obtained from an adult with an advanced solid tumor such as melanoma, head and neck, liver or kidney cancer. Each CDR3 is given with its conserved first and last residue. A D gene is named only where the DNA matches it firmly. Size is omitted from some rows. Given values are once, few, many or a class for expanded clones.

abundance | d_gene | j_gene | v_gene | CDR3aa | CDR3nt
. | . | TRBJ2-7 | TRBV4-1 | CASSQDTGARGYEQYF | TGCGCCAGCAGCCAAGATACGGGGGCGCGGGGCTACGAGCAGTACTTC
. | . | TRBJ1-1 | TRBV7-2 | CASSFTRETEAFF | TGTGCCAGCAGCTTTACGAGGGAAACTGAAGCTTTCTTT
. | TRBD1 | TRBJ1-5 | TRBV5-4 | CASSKGTGINQPQHF | TGTGCCAGCAGCAAAGGGACAGGGATCAATCAGCCCCAGCATTTT
. | TRBD2 | TRBJ2-1 | TRBV29-1 | CSVPGLASYNEQFF | TGCAGCGTCCCGGGACTAGCCTCCTACAATGAGCAGTTCTTC
once | . | TRBJ1-1 | TRBV5-1 | CASSLGGRNTEAFF | TGCGCCAGCAGCTTGGGCGGCAGGAACACTGAAGCTTTCTTT
. | TRBD2 | TRBJ2-5 | TRBV5-6 | CASSLVTSGPRKTQYF | TGTGCCAGCAGCTTGGTGACTAGCGGACCCCGGAAGACCCAGTACTTC
. | TRBD1 | TRBJ1-5 | TRBV4-1 | CASSDRVQPQHF | TGTGCCAGCAGCGACAGGGTTCAGCCCCAGCATTTT
. | TRBD1 | TRBJ2-7 | TRBV11-2 | CASTLGTGPYEQYF | TGTGCCAGCACCTTGGGGACAGGCCCCTACGAGCAGTACTTC
once | . | TRBJ1-2 | TRBV5-1 | CASSLLDSSNYGYTF | TGCGCCAGCAGCCTTCTGGACAGTTCTAACTATGGCTACACCTTC
. | TRBD2 | TRBJ2-7 | TRBV10-3 | CAISASTSGSSYEQYF | TGTGCCATCAGTGCCTCGACTAGCGGGAGCTCCTACGAGCAGTACTTC
once | . | TRBJ2-3 | TRBV28 | CASSLSGRTDTQYF | TGTGCCAGCAGTTTATCGGGCCGCACAGATACGCAGTATTTT
. | . | TRBJ1-5 | TRBV19 | CASSIFSGGSQPQHF | TGTGCCAGTAGTATCTTTTCTGGGGGCAGTCAGCCCCAGCATTTT
. | . | TRBJ1-2 | TRBV7-6 | CASSFYNGYTF | TGTGCCAGCAGCTTCTATAATGGCTACACCTTC
. | . | TRBJ1-2 | TRBV28 | CASSRGANYGYTF | TGTGCCAGCAGTAGAGGAGCTAACTATGGCTACACCTTC
. | . | TRBJ1-5 | TRBV10-3 | CAISETELSNQPQHF | TGTGCCATCAGTGAGACAGAGCTTAGCAATCAGCCCCAGCATTTT
. | . | TRBJ2-7 | TRBV7-2 | CASSFRTGAWDEQYF | TGTGCCAGCAGCTTTCGAACAGGCGCCTGGGACGAGCAGTACTTC